This is a list of T cell receptor beta chains from one sample in a study of blood T cell repertoires in COVID-19. This table comes from immunoSEQ multiplex PCR, and its TCRdb copy is limited to in-frame clones, with some not included. The data hold about 160,000 clones, with around 84% observed a single time. Specimen: PBMCs or T cells enriched from blood (not recorded which). Receptor source: a woman aged 45-65 years who had recovered from COVID-19. The CDR3 runs from the conserved cysteine through the conserved F or W.

TRBJ2-1 | TRBV15 | CATSQGESPNEQFF
TRBJ2-1 | TRBV7-6 | CASSSGYEQFF
TRBJ1-2 | TRBV3-1/TRBV3-2 | CASSHAGPYGYTF
TRBJ2-2 | TRBV27 | CASSFGGSLAGELFF
TRBJ1-1 | TRBV19 | CASSIKGYTEAFF
TRBJ2-2 | TRBV19 | CASNIQGNTGELFF
TRBJ2-1 | TRBV4-3 | CASSQDRAPSSYNEQFF
TRBJ2-1 | TRBV11-2 | CASSLVSGGLSSYNEQFF
TRBJ2-5 | TRBV28 | CASTNQRTEETQYF
TRBJ2-1 | TRBV9 | CASSVGLLAGGRNEQFF
TRBJ1-2 | TRBV7-2 | CASSLMTGTDGYTF
TRBJ1-2 | TRBV4-3 | CASSPGTGRGYGYTF
TRBJ1-2 | TRBV11-3 | CASSLAEGSNYGYTF
TRBJ2-2 | TRBV7-2 | CASSSTGTTNTGELFF
TRBJ2-3 | TRBV28 | CASSLVGQGTDTQYF
TRBJ2-5 | TRBV3-1/TRBV3-2 | CASSQGLRTQYF
TRBJ2-2 | TRBV19 | CASSKGTKNTGELFF
TRBJ2-2 | TRBV7-9 | CASSPGGIGGELFF
TRBJ1-6 | TRBV13 | CASSLGGYNSPLHF
TRBJ1-6 | TRBV7-2 | CASSLLFDNSPLHF
TRBJ2-7 | TRBV27 | CASSARSGQAYEQYF
TRBJ2-2 | TRBV5-6 | CASSRRNTGELFF